This entry concerns a single TCR beta chain. Its antigen is undetermined. The data were obtained in a study of lymphopenia after photon versus proton radiotherapy. Overall study results and limits: Relative stability marked proton patients; photon patients lost diversity and naive cells. Post-nadir TCR diversity decline inversely tracked overall survival among those who died. Survival link was tested only in deceased patients; proton benefit remains a possibility. After lymphocyte nadir, photon-treated repertoires showed oligoclonal expansion, especially CD8+ Temra.

There are 15 residues in the CDR3. Germline CDR1 is SGHVS and CDR2 is FQNEAQ. V was pared by 3 bases and J by 4 bases, with 10 bases between. Clones were read by immunoSEQ multiplex PCR, and TCRdb kept only the in-frame ones, dropping some. This table holds roughly 30,000 clones, 81% found once. This sequence originates from a man over 45 with gastric cancer. The input for sequencing was peripheral blood, taken from a patient treated with photon-based radiotherapy. V gene TRBV7-8 combines with J gene TRBJ1-6; D is possibly TRBD1 (5 bases). The CDR3 nucleotides are TGTGCCAGCAGCTTGGGACTGTCGTATAATTCACCCCTCCACTTT. Translating gives CASSLGLSYNSPLHF.